This TCR beta chain was recovered during a study of spatial heterogeneity in lung cancer. The overall study: Each time, sequencing found more beta-chain sequences than alpha-chain sequences.

Study observations and caveats: Among blood samples, ubiquitous expanded tumor TCRs appeared more at resection than at follow-up.

From the 5' RACE reads, TCRdb called clonotypes with MiXCR, one entry per CDR3 protein. The repertoire holds 20,000 or so distinct CDR3 sequences, with approximately 3% as singletons. This clonotype has ten or more counts. No antigen is known for it. Time point noted: sample taken at primary tumor resection. Donors were fewer than 90 untreated early-stage non-small cell lung cancer patients. The sequenced material consisted of unsorted whole RNA from tumor, nontumor lung or frozen PBMC. The CDR3 loop spans 15 amino acids. With 6 bases removed from V and 2 bases from J, the gap between germline ends came to 14 bases. Germline V gives CDR1 MGHDK, CDR2 SYGVNS.

The receptor was derived from a female donor with early-stage non-small cell lung cancer. This sequence joins TRBV25-1 and TRBJ2-1; D gene unclear. Sample: PBMCs, taken at surgery. CDR3 DNA sequence: TGTGCCAGCAGCCCCCACGGGCGGACCTACAATGAGCAGTTCTTC. Its protein is CASSPHGRTYNEQFF. The whole variable domain, filled in from reference TRBV25-1 and TRBJ2-1, reads EADIYQTPRYLVIGTGKKITLECSQTMGHDKMYWYQQDPGMELHLIHYSYGVNSTEKGDLSSESTVSRIRTEHFPLTLESARPSHTSQYLCASSPHGRTYNEQFFGPGTRLTVL.